The 23 T cell receptor beta chains in this list originate from one sample, sequenced in a study of cytomegalovirus exposure and HLA in healthy donors. TCRdb keeps only in-frame clones here, not all; method: immunoSEQ multiplex PCR. The sample has about 49,000 clones; roughly 94% are singletons. Sequenced material: PBMCs. The receptors were sampled from a woman aged 18-29 years in good health and CMV-seropositive.

This clone was observed a single time. The V gene is TRBV6-6, the J gene TRBJ1-2; weak D call: TRBD1 (5 bases). This CDR3 comprises 13 residues. Per germline, CDR1 MNHNY and CDR2 SVGAGI (reference sequence). Trimming stripped 0 bases from V and 6 bases from J, with 8 bases between. The CDR3: CASSYSRGHGYTF. DNA of the CDR3: TGTGCCAGCAGTTACTCGCGGGGACATGGCTACACCTTC.

The chain carries TRBV29-1 and TRBJ2-7; D is perhaps TRBD2 (5 bases). The V end was cut by 4 bases, the J end by 2 bases, with 12 bases between. The CDR3 totals 13 residues. Germline CDR1 reads SQVTM; CDR2 reads ANQGSEA. The CDR3 DNA reads TGCAGCGTTGGGGAGCTGGAACCCTACGAGCAGTACTTC. Encoded protein: CSVGELEPYEQYF.

J is TRBJ2-7 and V is TRBV27; 9 positions agree with TRBD1. J gave up 0 bases and V 10 bases, and 10 bases lay outside the gene matches. Germline V lookup: CDR1 MNHEY, CDR2 SMNVEV (reference sequence). This CDR3 is built from 15 residues. This chain's CDR3 is CANHRGRICSYEQYF. The CDR3 nucleotides read TGTGCCAACCACAGGGGGCGTATATGCTCCTACGAGCAGTACTTC.

This chain joins TRBV21-1 and TRBJ2-7; the DNA was not compared with TRBD1, the D call given in the table. TRBV21-1 is annotated as a pseudogene. The CDR3 contains 15 residues. For the CDR3, the DNA is TGTGCCAGCATCACAGGACAGGGGGTTGCCTACGAGCAGTACTTC. Translated: CASITGQGVAYEQYF.

The chain has TRBV27 and TRBJ2-3; TRBD1 matches at 8 bases. The V and J ends lost 8 bases and 4 bases, in that order; junction bases with no gene match: 17. Germline loops: CDR1 MNHEY, CDR2 SMNVEV (reference sequence). This CDR3 is built from 17 residues. This CDR3 reads CASSARDRGLSSDTQYF. DNA for the CDR3: TGTGCCAGCTCGGCGCGAGACAGGGGCCTAAGCTCAGATACGCAGTATTTT.

By proportion, this clone is medium-sized. The chain employs TRBV28 and TRBJ2-6; D may be TRBD1 (6 bases). The CDR3 loop spans 18 amino acids. Per the germline V gene, CDR1 is MDHEN and CDR2 is SYDVKM. Trimming removed 2 bases at V and 0 bases at J, with 14 bases between. DNA of the CDR3: TGTGCCAGCAGTTTAGGGGATACAGGGCCCTCTGGGGCCAACGTCCTGACTTTC. This codes for CASSLGDTGPSGANVLTF.

The chain has TRBV30 and TRBJ1-2; D remains ambiguous. The V end lost 5 bases, the J end lost 8 bases, and 15 bases lay between the germline ends. CDR3 size: 12 residues. Germline V CDR1 and CDR2: GTSNPN, SVGIG (reference sequence). This CDR3 is CAWGPIPGGYTF. The CDR3 DNA sequence: TGTGCCTGGGGGCCTATTCCGGGGGGCTACACCTTC. The full variable domain, with the rest looked up from reference TRBV30 and TRBJ1-2, is SQTIHQWPATLVQPVGSPLSLECTVEGTSNPNLYWYRQAAGRGLQLLFYSVGIGQISSEVPQNLSASRPQDRQFILSSKKLLLSDSGFYLCAWGPIPGGYTFGSGTRLTVV.

This rearrangement joins TRBV6-1 to TRBJ2-2; 9 nucleotides line up with TRBD1. The CDR3 length is 14 residues. Losses at the gene ends were 7 bases for V and 3 bases for J; bases not matched to a gene: 3. Germline assignment: CDR1 MNHNS and CDR2 SASEGT. The CDR3 loop reads CASTGQGDTGELFF. The CDR3 nucleotides read TGTGCCAGCACGGGACAGGGTGACACCGGGGAGCTGTTTTTT.

The genes are TRBV28 and TRBJ2-5; weak D call: TRBD2 (5 bases). V was cut by 7 bases and J by 4 bases, with 13 bases left in between. There are 13 residues in the CDR3. Germline V gene data show CDR1 as MDHEN and CDR2 as SYDVKM. The CDR3 DNA reads as TGTGCCAGCAAAGTTGGGAGCCCAGAGACCCAGTACTTC. This sequence encodes CASKVGSPETQYF.

V is TRBV28 and J is TRBJ1-6; 9 nucleotides line up with TRBD1. The trim removed 11 bases at V and 0 bases at J, leaving 2 bases unmatched. The CDR3 has 14 residues. The germline V gene has CDR1 MDHEN and CDR2 SYDVKM. In nucleotides, the CDR3 is TGTGCCGGACAGGGGAGCTCCTATAATTCACCCCTCCACTTT. Translating gives CAGQGSSYNSPLHF.

In this sample, this clone turned up once. The chain is built from TRBV4-3 and TRBJ2-7; 7 bases are shared with TRBD1. The CDR3 consists of 16 residues. CDR1 and CDR2 (germline): LGHNA, YSLEER. With 2 bases clipped from V and 2 bases from J, the junction kept 9 bases outside the gene matches. CDR3 in DNA: TGCGCCAGCAGCCAAACATACGGACAGGCCGCCTACGAGCAGTACTTC. This sequence encodes CASSQTYGQAAYEQYF.

The chain carries TRBV9 and TRBJ2-2; D is perhaps TRBD2 (5 bases). The CDR3 covers 13 residues. Germline V CDR1 and CDR2: SGDLS, YYNGEE. V lost 0 bases, J lost 5 bases, and 5 bases lay in between. The CDR3 sequence is CASSVAGTGELFF. The DNA of the CDR3 is TGTGCCAGCAGCGTAGCGGGGACCGGGGAGCTGTTTTTT.

This chain uses TRBV6-7 with TRBJ2-1; 8 nucleotides line up with TRBD2. TRBV6-7 is classed as an ORF, of uncertain function. V gave up 2 bases and J gave up 9 bases; unmatched junction bases: 6. CDR3 length equals 14 residues. The chain's CDR3 is CASSYRGRGGEQFF. The DNA for the CDR3 is TGTGCCAGCAGTTACAGGGGCCGGGGGGGTGAGCAGTTCTTC.

The genes are TRBV19 and TRBJ2-1; weak D call: TRBD2 (5 bases). The V gene's germline CDR1 is LNHDA and CDR2 SQIVND (reference sequence). CDR3 length: 15 amino acids. V lost 3 bases and J 4 bases, leaving 13 bases between the germline ends. CDR3 coding DNA: TGTGCCAGTAGTATCATCCCCCGACTATACAATGAGCAGTTCTTC. Encoded protein: CASSIIPRLYNEQFF. The complete variable domain, with remaining parts taken from reference TRBV19 and TRBJ2-1, reads DGGITQSPKYLFRKEGQNVTLSCEQNLNHDAMYWYRQDPGQGLRLIYYSQIVNDFQKGDIAEGYSVSREKKESFPLTVTSAQKNPTAFYLCASSIIPRLYNEQFFGPGTRLTVL.

The chain employs TRBV4-1 and TRBJ2-7, with 11 bases fitting TRBD1. There are 16 residues in the CDR3. In germline, CDR1 is MGHRA, CDR2 YSYEKL. V was clipped by 1 base and J by 0 bases; unmatched bases: 2. For the CDR3, the DNA is TGCGCCAGCAGCCAAGGGGGGACAGGGGGCTCCTACGAGCAGTACTTC. Amino acids: CASSQGGTGGSYEQYF.

DNA for the CDR3: TGTGCCAGCAGTCCTCAGGGGAACTATGGCTACACCTTC. Translating it yields CASSPQGNYGYTF. The chain uses TRBV7-2 and TRBJ1-2; D may be TRBD1 (6 bases). Germline CDR1 and CDR2: SGHTA and FQGNSA. This CDR3 has 13 amino acids. Trimming stripped 6 bases from V and 2 bases from J, with 10 bases between.

J is TRBJ1-2 and V is TRBV4-2; 7 bases match TRBD1. The CDR3 has 16 residues. CDR1 LGHNA and CDR2 YNFKEQ come from the germline V gene. V shed 1 base and J 0 bases; nucleotides not matched to a gene: 5. The CDR3 protein is CASSQGTGRSNYGYTF. Written as DNA, the CDR3 is TGTGCCAGCAGCCAAGGGACAGGAAGATCTAACTATGGCTACACCTTC.

The chain recombines TRBV25-1 with TRBJ2-7; 8 bases are a match to TRBD1. The V gene end was trimmed by 6 bases and the J gene end by 4 bases; junction bases not matched to a gene: 8. The CDR3 is made up of 14 amino acids. Germline CDR1 reads MGHDK; CDR2 reads SYGVNS. Here the CDR3 reads CASSDRQGRYEQYF. In DNA form, the CDR3 reads TGTGCCAGCAGCGATAGACAGGGGAGATACGAGCAGTACTTC.

The rearrangement links TRBV6-1 to TRBJ2-7, with TRBD2 matching 9 bases. Germline-derived CDR1 and CDR2 are MNHNS and SASEGT. The CDR3 is 15 amino acids. The ends lost 1 base at V and 5 bases at J; junction bases unmatched: 6. The chain's CDR3 is CASSEGGGRANEQYF. CDR3 DNA: TGTGCCAGCAGTGAAGGGGGCGGGAGGGCCAACGAGCAGTACTTC.

The V call is TRBV11-2, the J call TRBJ2-4; 9 bases agree with TRBD2. Germline V lookup: CDR1 SGHAT, CDR2 FQNNGV. The CDR3 totals 18 residues. J lost 0 bases, V lost 4 bases, and 10 bases had no gene match. The CDR3 sequence: CASSSLRREGTAKNIQYF. As DNA, the CDR3 is TGTGCCAGCAGCTCCCTAAGGCGGGAGGGCACAGCCAAAAACATTCAGTACTTC.

The chain uses TRBV19 and TRBJ1-2, with a possible D match to TRBD1 (5 bases). The V gene lost 5 bases and the J gene lost 4 bases, with 20 bases spanning the gap. This CDR3 has 16 residues. Germline V lookup: CDR1 LNHDA, CDR2 SQIVND (reference sequence). The CDR3 protein is CASSSPRIGTSYGYTF. DNA of the CDR3: TGTGCCAGTAGTTCCCCCCGGATCGGGACTTCCTATGGCTACACCTTC. The full variable domain, rest sourced from reference TRBV19 and TRBJ1-2, is DGGITQSPKYLFRKEGQNVTLSCEQNLNHDAMYWYRQDPGQGLRLIYYSQIVNDFQKGDIAEGYSVSREKKESFPLTVTSAQKNPTAFYLCASSSPRIGTSYGYTFGSGTRLTVV.

The CDR3 nucleotides read TGTGCCAGCAGCTTAACAGGGGACACAGATACGCAGTATTTT. Amino acids: CASSLTGDTDTQYF. The chain is built from TRBV7-6 and TRBJ2-3; TRBD1 agrees at 7 bases. The germline gives CDR1 SGHVS, CDR2 FNYEAQ. J gave up 2 bases and V 2 bases, and 1 base lay outside the gene matches. The CDR3 extends over 14 amino acids.

V is TRBV19 and J is TRBJ2-3; 7 nucleotides line up with TRBD2. CDR1 LNHDA and CDR2 SQIVND come from the germline V gene (reference sequence). The V gene end was trimmed by 6 bases and the J gene end by 6 bases; junction bases not matched to a gene: 12. CDR3 length equals 15 residues. This chain's CDR3 is CASRGAGSRFDTQYF. The CDR3 nucleotides read TGTGCCAGTAGAGGAGCGGGGAGCCGTTTCGATACGCAGTATTTT.